This TCR beta chain came from a study of response to subunit inactivated influenza vaccine. Each CDR3 protein is one row after TCRdb ran MiXCR on the RT-PCR reads. The data hold hundreds of thousands of distinct CDR3 sequences, with about 11% observed a single time. These sequences were also reported in another study, on T cells expressing NK-cell markers. From that report: Production of TCR beta cDNA relied on 5'RACE template switching with UMIs. Underlying the TCR beta repertoires were sorted CD3+CD56+NKG2C+, CD3+CD56+NKG2C- and CD3+CD56-NKG2C+ T cells. Most of the eight sequenced donors were HCMV-seropositive; one was seronegative. Among several donors, these clonotypes also ranked first in the CD3+CD56-NKG2C+ fraction. There remained a lack of clarity about HCMV specificity of expanded NKG2C+ T cell clones.

Here the sequenced sample was PBMCs from blood, taken on the day of vaccination. This sequence was found in a man aged 45-65 years who received an inactivated influenza vaccine.

The CDR3 DNA reads TGTGCCAGCGCGGGACTAGCGGGAGGGCCGGGTGGGGCCAACGTCCTGACTTTC. This gives the protein CASAGLAGGPGGANVLTF. J is TRBJ2-6 and V is TRBV2; TRBD2 agrees at 16 bases. Trimming removed 8 bases from V and 3 bases from J; junction bases left unmatched: 7. Germline-derived CDR1 and CDR2 are SNHLY and FYNNEI. This CDR3 has 18 residues.